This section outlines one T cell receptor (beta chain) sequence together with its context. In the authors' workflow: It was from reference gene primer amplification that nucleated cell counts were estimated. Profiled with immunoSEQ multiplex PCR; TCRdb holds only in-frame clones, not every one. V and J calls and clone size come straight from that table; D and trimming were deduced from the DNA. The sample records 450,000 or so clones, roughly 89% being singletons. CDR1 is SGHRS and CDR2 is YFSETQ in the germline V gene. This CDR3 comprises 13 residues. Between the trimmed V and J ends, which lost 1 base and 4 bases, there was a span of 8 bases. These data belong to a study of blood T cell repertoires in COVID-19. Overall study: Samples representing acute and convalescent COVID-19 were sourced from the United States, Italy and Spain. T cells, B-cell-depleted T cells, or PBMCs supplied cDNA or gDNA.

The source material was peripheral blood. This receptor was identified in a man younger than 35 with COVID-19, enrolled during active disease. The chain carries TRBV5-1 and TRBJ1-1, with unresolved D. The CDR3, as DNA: TGCGCCAGCAGCTTGACACAATCCACTGAAGCTTTCTTT. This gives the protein CASSLTQSTEAFF.